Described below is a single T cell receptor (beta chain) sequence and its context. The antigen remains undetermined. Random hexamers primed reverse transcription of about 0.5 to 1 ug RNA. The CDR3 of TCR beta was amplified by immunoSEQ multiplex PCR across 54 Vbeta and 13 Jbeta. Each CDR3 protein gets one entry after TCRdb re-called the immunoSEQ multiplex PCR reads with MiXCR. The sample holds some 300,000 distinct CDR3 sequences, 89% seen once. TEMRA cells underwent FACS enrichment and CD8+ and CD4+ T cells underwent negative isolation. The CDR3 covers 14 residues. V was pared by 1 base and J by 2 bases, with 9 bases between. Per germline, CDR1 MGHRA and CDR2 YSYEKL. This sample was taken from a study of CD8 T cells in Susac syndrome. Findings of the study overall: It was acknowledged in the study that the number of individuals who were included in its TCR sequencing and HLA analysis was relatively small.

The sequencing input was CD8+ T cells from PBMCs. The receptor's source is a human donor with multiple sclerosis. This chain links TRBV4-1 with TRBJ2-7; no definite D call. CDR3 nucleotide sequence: TGCGCCAGCAGCCAAGTTTTGGGCACCTACGAGCAGTACTTC. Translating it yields CASSQVLGTYEQYF.